The 28 T cell receptor beta chains given below trace back to one sample, sequenced in a study of blood T cell repertoires in COVID-19 (dated by TCRdb to 2020 to 2022). Receptors were amplified or captured by the immunoSEQ multiplex PCR assay. Imported from immuneACCESS, the table was reduced by TCRdb to in-frame sequences with V and J called. These copies leave out some clones; in studies compared against another copy, an unresolved V gene accounts for under half, and the cause of the remainder is not known. Present in this sample are fewer than 350,000 clones, about 86% of which were seen just once. Around 2.9% of the sample is held by the ten biggest clonotypes. Sequenced input: peripheral blood. The receptors derive from a woman aged 60-75 years with active or convalescent COVID-19.

The chain has TRBV28 and TRBJ1-4; 8 bases align to TRBD1. The CDR3 extends over 15 amino acids. Germline V gene sequence: CDR1 MDHEN, CDR2 SYDVKM. V gave up 6 bases and J gave up 0 bases; unmatched junction bases: 3. The CDR3 loop reads CASSQGAATNEKLFF. Written as DNA, the CDR3 is TGTGCCAGCAGCCAGGGGGCCGCAACTAATGAAAAACTGTTTTTT.

The chain combines TRBV15 with TRBJ2-2; 8 nucleotides agree with TRBD2. This CDR3 contains 15 residues. Trimming took 5 bases from V and 4 from J; bases not matched to a gene: 6. Germline values: CDR1 LNHNV, CDR2 YYDKDF (reference sequence). The CDR3 nucleotides are TGTGCCACCAGCCGACCGGGGGGGCCCACCGGGGAGCTGTTTTTT. Protein: CATSRPGGPTGELFF.

The chain recombines TRBV13 with TRBJ1-1; no firm D call. Trimming cost V 0 bases and J 5 bases, with 10 bases left between them. The CDR3 extends over 14 amino acids. The germline gives CDR1 PRHDT, CDR2 FYEKMQ (reference sequence). The CDR3 DNA reads as TGTGCCAGCAGCTTAGGGTTGCCGAGTACTGAAGCTTTCTTT. It translates to CASSLGLPSTEAFF.

The CDR3 region is CASSLGGGQQDQPQHF. CDR3 bases: TGTGCCAGCAGCTTAGGGGGGGGGCAGCAGGATCAGCCCCAGCATTTT. V and J are TRBV7-8 and TRBJ1-5; TRBD1 might be the D (6 bases). From germline, CDR1 is SGHVS and CDR2 FQNEAQ. V was shortened by 1 base and J by 5 bases, with 15 bases between the two germline ends. CDR3 length: 16 residues.

The chain has TRBV13 and TRBJ1-1, with unresolved D. Between the trimmed V and J ends, which lost 3 bases and 7 bases, there was a span of 15 bases. Germline CDR1 and CDR2: PRHDT and FYEKMQ (reference sequence). The CDR3 contains 14 residues. CDR3 residues: CASSLRALGLEAFF. CDR3 nucleotides: TGTGCCAGCAGCTTGAGGGCACTTGGCCTTGAAGCTTTCTTT.

The rearrangement links TRBV5-1 to TRBJ1-4; perhaps TRBD1 as D (6 bases). V dropped 2 bases and J dropped 3 bases, with 11 bases sitting between them. This CDR3 has 15 residues. Germline values: CDR1 SGHRS, CDR2 YFSETQ. CDR3 amino acids: CASSLGGSPNEKLFF. The CDR3 coding sequence is TGCGCCAGCAGCTTAGGGGGAAGTCCTAATGAAAAACTGTTTTTT. Based on the CDR3 plus reference TRBV5-1 and TRBJ1-4, the full variable domain is KAGVTQTPRYLIKTRGQQVTLSCSPISGHRSVSWYQQTPGQGLQFLFEYFSETQRNKGNFPGRFSGRQFSNSRSEMNVSTLELGDSALYLCASSLGGSPNEKLFFGSGTQLSVL.

The genes are TRBV29-1 and TRBJ1-2, with no clear D. The CDR3 covers 9 residues. Germline V CDR1 and CDR2: SQVTM, ANQGSEA. V was pared by 4 bases and J by 6 bases, with 3 bases between. The DNA of the CDR3 is TGCAGCGTTGTAGATGGCTACACCTTC. Protein sequence: CSVVDGYTF.

This chain links TRBV4-3 with TRBJ2-1; 11 bases map to TRBD2. V shed 1 base, J shed 4 bases, and the junction held 3 bases outside the gene matches. Germline V gives CDR1 LGHNA, CDR2 YSLEER. The CDR3 spans 16 residues. CDR3 in amino acids: CASSQATSGGYNEQFF. The CDR3 region has the DNA TGCGCCAGCAGCCAAGCCACTAGCGGGGGATACAATGAGCAGTTCTTC.

This sequence joins TRBV6-5 and TRBJ2-3; 9 bases line up with TRBD2. From germline, CDR1 is MNHEY and CDR2 SVGAGI. With 0 bases clipped from V and 4 bases from J, the junction kept 5 bases outside the gene matches. This CDR3 region has 16 residues. CDR3 amino acids: CASSYSGLAAPDTQYF. The CDR3 nucleotides are TGTGCCAGCAGTTACTCGGGACTAGCAGCCCCAGATACGCAGTATTTT.

V usage is TRBV7-2 and J usage is TRBJ2-7; 8 nucleotides agree with TRBD1. Germline V gene lookup returns CDR1 SGHTA and CDR2 FQGNSA. CDR3 length equals 15 residues. Unmatched junction bases numbered 6, after V lost 4 bases and J lost 1 base. The CDR3 DNA reads TGTGCCAGCAGCTGGTGGGGGACAGGATCCTACGAGCAGTACTTC. Its protein is CASSWWGTGSYEQYF.

The table lists this clone with a few counts. The chain recombines TRBV29-1 with TRBJ1-2; no clear D. This CDR3 has 14 amino acids. The V gene lost 8 bases and the J gene lost 8 bases, with 24 bases spanning the gap. Germline V CDR1 and CDR2: SQVTM, ANQGSEA. This CDR3 reads CSLESGRTLLGYTF. CDR3 in DNA: TGCAGCCTCGAATCTGGCAGAACCCTGCTGGGCTACACCTTC. Complete variable domain (other parts from reference TRBV29-1 and TRBJ1-2): SAVISQKPSRDICQRGTSLTIQCQVDSQVTMMFWYRQQPGQSLTLIATANQGSEATYESGFVIDKFPISRPNLTFSTLTVSNMSPEDSSIYLCSLESGRTLLGYTFGSGTRLTVV.

The chain joins TRBV4-2 to TRBJ2-3; TRBD2 agrees at 9 bases. The CDR3 sequence is 19 residues long. The ends lost 0 bases at V and 0 bases at J; junction bases unmatched: 10. Germline CDR1 LGHNA, CDR2 YNFKEQ. The DNA of the CDR3 is TGTGCCAGCAGCCAAGAGGGAGCGGGGGGCCCCTGGAGCACAGATACGCAGTATTTT. It yields the protein CASSQEGAGGPWSTDTQYF.

The J gene is TRBJ2-3, the V gene TRBV9, with D maybe TRBD2 (5 bases). Germline V gene lookup returns CDR1 SGDLS and CDR2 YYNGEE. Trimming stripped 0 bases from V and 2 bases from J, with 16 bases between. This CDR3 is built from 17 residues. The CDR3 region is CASSVGDSRGFTDTQYF. In DNA form, the CDR3 reads TGTGCCAGCAGCGTAGGGGATAGCCGGGGATTCACAGATACGCAGTATTTT.

As DNA, the CDR3 is TGTGCCAGCAGAAGACCTCCGAGGACTAGCGGTCTCAATGAGCAGTTCTTC. This gives the protein CASRRPPRTSGLNEQFF. The chain carries TRBV7-9 and TRBJ2-1, with 10 bases lining up with TRBD2. This CDR3 region has 17 residues. Germline CDR1 SEHNR, CDR2 FQNEAQ (reference sequence). Losses at the gene ends were 6 bases for V and 6 bases for J; bases not matched to a gene: 14.

V gene TRBV4-2 combines with J gene TRBJ2-7, with TRBD1 identical over 8 bases. From germline, CDR1 is LGHNA and CDR2 YNFKEQ. The J segment lost 3 bases and the V segment lost 4 bases, leaving 8 bases of the junction unmatched. The CDR3 loop spans 15 amino acids. The CDR3 DNA is TGTGCCAGCAGCCTGAGAGACAGGGGAGACTACGAGCAGTACTTC. Translation gives CASSLRDRGDYEQYF.

The V call is TRBV3-1 (or the pseudogene TRBV3-2), the J call TRBJ1-6; D gene ambiguous. Per the germline V gene, CDR1 is LGHDT and CDR2 is YNNKEL (reference sequence). Trimming pared 2 bases from V and 15 bases from J, leaving 14 bases between. There are 13 residues in the CDR3. CDR3 amino acids: CASSQWNGDNLHF. In DNA form, the CDR3 reads TGTGCCAGCAGCCAATGGAACGGGGATAACCTCCACTTT.

The chain couples TRBV10-1 to TRBJ2-7, with 7 bases that match TRBD1. The CDR3 contains 14 residues. The trim removed 6 bases at V and 5 bases at J, leaving 10 bases unmatched. Germline loops: CDR1 WNHNN, CDR2 SYGVQD (reference sequence). The CDR3 DNA sequence: TGCGCCAGCAGCGAGACAGGGACGTCTGACGAGCAGTACTTC. Translated, it gives CASSETGTSDEQYF.

The CDR3 is CASSFTGSAEAFF. CDR3 DNA sequence: TGTGCCAGCAGCTTTACAGGAAGCGCTGAAGCTTTCTTT. The rearrangement uses TRBV7-2 and TRBJ1-1; a weak D match, TRBD1 (5 bases). CDR3 length equals 13 residues. Germline-derived CDR1 and CDR2 are SGHTA and FQGNSA. V dropped 3 bases and J dropped 6 bases, with 11 bases sitting between them.

The chain has TRBV7-2 and TRBJ2-1, with TRBD2 matching over 7 bases. V shed 1 base, J shed 2 bases, and the junction held 5 bases outside the gene matches. Germline loops: CDR1 SGHTA, CDR2 FQGNSA. CDR3 length: 16 amino acids. The CDR3 sequence: CASSLGPGGPYNEQFF. In DNA, the CDR3 is TGTGCCAGCAGCTTAGGGCCGGGGGGTCCCTACAATGAGCAGTTCTTC.

The chain carries TRBV29-1 and TRBJ2-7; 11 bases match TRBD2. After removal of 3 bases from V and 3 bases from J, the junction contained 7 bases not matched to a gene. Germline V gene data show CDR1 as SQVTM and CDR2 as ANQGSEA. The CDR3 extends over 15 amino acids. The CDR3 protein is CSVDWLAGGRYEQYF. The CDR3 DNA sequence: TGCAGCGTTGATTGGTTAGCGGGGGGGCGCTACGAGCAGTACTTC.

In DNA form, the CDR3 reads TGTGCCAGCAGCCGTTCGTCCGGGGGGCGTACCAATGAGCAGTTCTTC. It specifies CASSRSSGGRTNEQFF. This rearrangement joins TRBV7-6 to TRBJ2-1; a weak D match, TRBD2 (7 bases). The CDR3 length is 16 residues. CDR1 and CDR2 (germline): SGHVS, FNYEAQ. V was clipped by 5 bases and J by 6 bases, with 20 bases between them.

This clone was seen a few times. J is TRBJ2-7 and V is TRBV7-6, with no clear D. Trimming took off 4 bases at V and 7 bases at J, with 20 bases between the two ends. The germline V gene encodes CDR1 SGHVS and CDR2 FNYEAQ. The length of the CDR3 is 15 residues. DNA of the CDR3: TGTGCCAGCAGCTCACTATCATATGAGAGTGGGGAGCAGTACTTC. As protein: CASSSLSYESGEQYF.

Only one count was recorded for this clone. V gene TRBV20-1 combines with J gene TRBJ2-7; the D gene is possibly TRBD2 (7 bases). Germline V CDR1 and CDR2: DFQATT, SNEGSKA (reference sequence). The CDR3 length is 11 residues. Trimming removed 4 bases at V and 6 bases at J, with 10 bases between. The CDR3 DNA follows: TGCAGTGCTACTAGGGGGGGCGAGCAGTACTTC. Its protein product is CSATRGGEQYF.

Only one count was recorded for this clone. The CDR3 DNA sequence: TGTGCCAGCAGCTTGATAGGGGGCAACATTCAGTACTTC. Its translation: CASSLIGGNIQYF. The chain carries TRBV5-4 and TRBJ2-4; 7 bases are shared with TRBD1. CDR1 and CDR2 from the germline V gene are SGHNT and YYREEE (reference sequence). J gave up 7 bases and V 1 base, and 2 bases lay outside the gene matches. The CDR3 has 13 amino acids.

The chain uses TRBV11-2 and TRBJ2-5; a weak D match, TRBD2 (7 bases). Between the trimmed V and J ends, which lost 2 bases and 4 bases, there was a span of 14 bases. CDR1 and CDR2 (germline): SGHAT, FQNNGV. The CDR3 is 15 residues long. The CDR3 coding sequence is TGTGCCAGCAGCTTAACAGGGAGGGTCCGAGAGACCCAGTACTTC. Translating gives CASSLTGRVRETQYF.

The rearrangement uses TRBV5-1 and TRBJ1-5; 9 bases align to TRBD1. Germline-derived CDR1 and CDR2 are SGHRS and YFSETQ. The V gene end was trimmed by 4 bases and the J gene end by 8 bases; junction bases not matched to a gene: 7. The CDR3 runs 14 residues. The CDR3 spells CASSIGQGREPQHF. The CDR3 DNA follows: TGCGCCAGCAGCATAGGACAGGGGCGGGAGCCCCAGCATTTT. The full variable domain, completed using reference TRBV5-1 and TRBJ1-5, is KAGVTQTPRYLIKTRGQQVTLSCSPISGHRSVSWYQQTPGQGLQFLFEYFSETQRNKGNFPGRFSGRQFSNSRSEMNVSTLELGDSALYLCASSIGQGREPQHFGDGTRLSIL.

This chain connects TRBV21-1 to TRBJ1-5. TRBV21-1 is a pseudogene. The CDR3 contains 20 residues. This CDR3 reads CASSKEILPPRVVGNQPQHF. CDR3 DNA: TGTGCCAGCAGCAAAGAAATACTCCCTCCGAGGGTTGTGGGCAATCAGCCCCAGCATTTT.

The genes are TRBV29-1 and TRBJ2-5; 9 bases fit TRBD2. With 4 bases clipped from V and 7 bases from J, the junction kept 7 bases outside the gene matches. The CDR3 length is 13 residues. Looked up from germline, CDR1 is SQVTM and CDR2 is ANQGSEA. CDR3 protein: CSVAGTSSVTQYF. For the CDR3, the DNA is TGCAGCGTTGCCGGGACTAGCTCCGTGACCCAGTACTTC.